This entry lists 17 T cell receptor beta chains sequenced from one sample in a study of blood T cell repertoires in COVID-19. Sequencing was performed with immunoSEQ multiplex PCR; in TCRdb, only in-frame clones are kept and a portion is missing. The sample holds around 160,000 clones, just over 90% seen once. The material sequenced was peripheral blood. Every receptor here comes from a woman between 55 and 75 years old with COVID-19, enrolled during active disease.

The rearrangement links TRBV6-5 to TRBJ1-2; 7 nucleotides align to TRBD1. Germline values: CDR1 MNHEY, CDR2 SVGAGI. The CDR3 loop spans 13 amino acids. V was pared by 10 bases and J by 3 bases, with 8 bases of the junction left unmatched. The CDR3 spells CATNDRADYGYTF. The CDR3, as DNA: TGTGCCACCAACGACAGGGCGGACTATGGCTACACCTTC.

The chain couples TRBV7-9 to TRBJ1-5, with 12 nucleotides matching TRBD1. Germline V gene sequence: CDR1 SEHNR, CDR2 FQNEAQ (reference sequence). The trim removed 5 bases at V and 1 base at J, leaving 9 bases unmatched. The CDR3 is 18 residues long. The CDR3 DNA reads TGTGCCAGCAGCCAAGGGACAGGGGGCGGCGGGAGCAATCAGCCCCAGCATTTT. The encoded protein is CASSQGTGGGGSNQPQHF.

This chain joins TRBV7-2 and TRBJ1-1; TRBD1 aligns across 8 bases. This CDR3 is 16 amino acids long. The V segment lost 5 bases and the J segment 0 bases; nucleotides outside the gene matches: 8. The germline CDR1 and CDR2 sequences are SGHTA and FQGNSA. The CDR3 DNA reads TGTGCCAGCAGCCGCGGACAGGGCGTCATGAACACTGAAGCTTTCTTT. It translates to CASSRGQGVMNTEAFF.

This sequence joins TRBV10-3 and TRBJ1-6; TRBD1 might be the D (6 bases). Germline-derived CDR1 and CDR2 are ENHRY and SYGVKD. Trimming removed 4 bases at V and 5 bases at J, with 15 bases between. The CDR3 is 16 residues long. CDR3 nucleotide sequence: TGTGCCATCAGTGGTGGGCAGGGGCTCAATAATTCACCCCTCCACTTT. Translation gives CAISGGQGLNNSPLHF.

The chain links TRBV7-2 to TRBJ2-7, with 10 bases lining up with TRBD1. J was trimmed by 0 bases and V by 6 bases; bases with no gene match: 5. The CDR3 extends over 15 amino acids. Germline V lookup: CDR1 SGHTA, CDR2 FQGNSA. For the CDR3, the DNA is TGTGCCAGCAGTCTTAGACAGGGGGCCTCCTACGAGCAGTACTTC. Translated, it gives CASSLRQGASYEQYF.

The V call is TRBV29-1, the J call TRBJ1-2, with D possibly being TRBD1 (6 bases). Germline V lookup: CDR1 SQVTM, CDR2 ANQGSEA. Trimming pared 5 bases from V and 8 bases from J, leaving 18 bases between. The CDR3 spans 13 residues. The CDR3 DNA reads TGCAGCGTTTTTGGGGGCGCTAGAGGGGGCTACACCTTC. Residues: CSVFGGARGGYTF.

This sequence joins TRBV7-9 and TRBJ1-4, with D tentatively TRBD1 (6 bases). The CDR3 has 15 residues. V was trimmed by 1 base and J by 4 bases, leaving 10 bases between them. The germline V gene has CDR1 SEHNR and CDR2 FQNEAQ (reference sequence). As DNA, the CDR3 is TGTGCCAGCAGCTTAGGGGCACAGGGTAATGAAAAACTGTTTTTT. Translation: CASSLGAQGNEKLFF.

The chain is built from TRBV2 and TRBJ1-5; a weak D match, TRBD1 (6 bases). Trimming shortened V by 2 bases and J by 2 bases, and 10 bases separated the two germline ends. Per germline, CDR1 SNHLY and CDR2 FYNNEI. The CDR3 extends over 15 amino acids. CDR3 in amino acids: CASSEQGLRNQPQHF. The CDR3 DNA reads TGTGCCAGCAGTGAACAGGGGCTACGCAATCAGCCCCAGCATTTT.

V gene TRBV9 combines with J gene TRBJ1-3, with 7 bases identical to TRBD1. The length of the CDR3 is 16 residues. Germline V lookup: CDR1 SGDLS, CDR2 YYNGEE. V was pared by 0 bases and J by 0 bases, with 3 bases of the junction left unmatched. The CDR3 spells CASSVETGDSGNTIYF. Written as DNA, the CDR3 is TGTGCCAGCAGCGTAGAAACAGGGGACTCTGGAAACACCATATATTTT.

V usage is TRBV30 and J usage is TRBJ1-4, with 7 bases matching TRBD1. The V segment lost 1 base and the J segment 10 bases; nucleotides outside the gene matches: 12. The CDR3 covers 15 residues. In germline, CDR1 is GTSNPN, CDR2 SVGIG (reference sequence). DNA for the CDR3: TGTGCCTGGAGTGATCCACGCAGGGGGGCGGGAAAACTGTTTTTT. Protein sequence: CAWSDPRRGAGKLFF.

V gene TRBV10-3 combines with J gene TRBJ2-7; TRBD1 aligns across 11 bases. Germline lookup yields CDR1 ENHRY and CDR2 SYGVKD. With 10 bases clipped from V and 2 bases from J, the junction kept 10 bases outside the gene matches. The CDR3 has 15 residues. The CDR3 loop reads CATQDQGQGAYEQYF. The CDR3 coding sequence is TGTGCCACCCAAGATCAGGGACAGGGGGCCTACGAGCAGTACTTC.

V usage is TRBV18 and J usage is TRBJ1-2, with 8 bases lining up with TRBD1. This CDR3 has 14 amino acids. V was clipped by 2 bases and J by 8 bases; unmatched bases: 7. Germline assignment: CDR1 KGHSH and CDR2 LQKENI. The DNA of the CDR3 is TGTGCCAGCTCACCAGAGAGACAGGGGAGAGGCTACACCTTC. It specifies CASSPERQGRGYTF.

The gene calls are TRBV2 and TRBJ1-6; TRBD1 agrees at 9 bases. The CDR3 is 15 amino acids. V was pared by 6 bases and J by 8 bases, with 8 bases of the junction left unmatched. Per the germline V gene, CDR1 is SNHLY and CDR2 is FYNNEI. CDR3 in amino acids: CASRVGTGRDSPLHF. The CDR3 coding sequence is TGTGCCAGCAGGGTCGGGACAGGGAGGGATTCACCCCTCCACTTT. The full variable domain, completed using reference TRBV2 and TRBJ1-6, is EPEVTQTPSHQVTQMGQEVILRCVPISNHLYFYWYRQILGQKVEFLVSFYNNEISEKSEIFDDQFSVERPDGSNFTLKIRSTKLEDSAMYFCASRVGTGRDSPLHFGNGTRLTVT.

The chain combines TRBV7-2 with TRBJ2-3; maybe TRBD2 (6 bases). CDR3 size: 16 residues. The germline V gene has CDR1 SGHTA and CDR2 FQGNSA. V was trimmed by 4 bases and J by 3 bases, leaving 17 bases between them. The chain's CDR3 is CASSSAGTLVTDTQYF. The CDR3 bases are TGTGCCAGCAGCTCCGCCGGGACTTTAGTTACAGATACGCAGTATTTT.

The genes are TRBV2 and TRBJ2-1; 13 bases are a match to TRBD2. With V trimmed by 7 bases and J by 8 bases, 8 bases remained unmatched. There are 15 residues in the CDR3. Germline V lookup: CDR1 SNHLY, CDR2 FYNNEI. CDR3 region: CASTYTSGGAHEQFF. CDR3 sequence (DNA): TGTGCCAGCACCTATACTAGCGGGGGGGCCCATGAGCAGTTCTTC.

The gene calls are TRBV10-3 and TRBJ1-1; TRBD1 aligns across 8 bases. The length of the CDR3 is 14 residues. The ends lost 10 bases at V and 1 base at J; junction bases unmatched: 8. The germline V gene has CDR1 ENHRY and CDR2 SYGVKD. The CDR3 nucleotides read TGTGCCACCGGACCCGGACAGGGGAACACTGAAGCTTTCTTT. Translated, it gives CATGPGQGNTEAFF.

This chain connects TRBV6-6 to TRBJ1-5; D perhaps matches TRBD1 (6 bases). Trimming cost V 5 bases and J 7 bases, with 24 bases left between them. Germline CDR1 and CDR2: MNHNY and SVGAGI (reference sequence). There are 17 residues in the CDR3. CDR3 DNA: TGTGCCAGCAGTCAGACTTATCGGACAGATGGGGGACAGCCCCAGCATTTT. Amino acid sequence: CASSQTYRTDGGQPQHF.